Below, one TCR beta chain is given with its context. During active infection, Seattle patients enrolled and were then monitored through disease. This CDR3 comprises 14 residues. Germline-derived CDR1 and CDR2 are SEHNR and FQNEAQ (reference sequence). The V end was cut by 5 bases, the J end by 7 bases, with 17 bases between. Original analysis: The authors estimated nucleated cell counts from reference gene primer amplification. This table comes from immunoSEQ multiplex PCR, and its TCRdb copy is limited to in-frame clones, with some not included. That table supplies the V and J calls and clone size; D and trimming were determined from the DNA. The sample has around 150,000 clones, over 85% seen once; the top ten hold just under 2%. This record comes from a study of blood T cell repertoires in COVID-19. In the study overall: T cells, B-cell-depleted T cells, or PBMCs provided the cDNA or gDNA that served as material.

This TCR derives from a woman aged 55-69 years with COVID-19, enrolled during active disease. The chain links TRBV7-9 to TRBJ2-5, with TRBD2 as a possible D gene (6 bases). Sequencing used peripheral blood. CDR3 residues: CASSPLKRETTQYF. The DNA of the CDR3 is TGTGCCAGCAGCCCCTTGAAACGGGAGACGACCCAGTACTTC.